These 11 T cell receptor beta chains were sequenced from one sample in a study of blood T cell repertoires in COVID-19. Using immunoSEQ multiplex PCR, the repertoire was profiled, and TCRdb retains in-frame clones only, with some absent. The repertoire holds 68,000 or so clones, with about 88% as singletons. What was sequenced was peripheral blood. The origin of the receptors is a man in his fifties with active COVID-19.

This rearrangement joins TRBV2 to TRBJ2-7; 8 nucleotides align to TRBD2. The germline V gene encodes CDR1 SNHLY and CDR2 FYNNEI. The CDR3 contains 13 residues. V lost 7 bases, J lost 2 bases, and 4 bases stayed unmatched. The CDR3 nucleotides read TGTGCCAGCACCGTGGGACTAGCCTACGAGCAGTACTTC. It encodes CASTVGLAYEQYF.

This clone came up once. J is TRBJ2-1 and V is TRBV7-2; tentative D call: TRBD1 (6 bases). CDR1 and CDR2 from the germline V gene are SGHTA and FQGNSA. With 2 bases removed from V and 6 bases from J, the gap between germline ends came to 14 bases. The CDR3 sequence is 15 residues long. The CDR3, as DNA: TGTGCCAGCAGCTTATCGAGGGGGTTGAGCAATGAGCAGTTCTTC. Its protein is CASSLSRGLSNEQFF.

V gene TRBV19 combines with J gene TRBJ2-1; TRBD2 agrees at 10 bases. Germline V CDR1 and CDR2: LNHDA, SQIVND (reference sequence). Trimming cost V 1 base and J 5 bases; bases outside gene matches: 8. The CDR3 runs 17 residues. In nucleotides, the CDR3 is TGTGCCAGTAGTATAGGGGCTAGCGGGGGCACTAACAATGAGCAGTTCTTC. As protein: CASSIGASGGTNNEQFF.

The J gene is TRBJ1-2, the V gene TRBV28; maybe TRBD1 (6 bases). Germline V gene lookup returns CDR1 MDHEN and CDR2 SYDVKM. CDR3 length equals 16 residues. Trimming shortened V by 8 bases and J by 5 bases, and 24 bases separated the two germline ends. The CDR3 nucleotides read TGTGCCAGCGACCCCGGGGGGGCCGCTTCCCCTTATGGCTACACCTTC. Translating gives CASDPGGAASPYGYTF.

This chain joins TRBV5-4 and TRBJ1-1; 8 bases map to TRBD1. Germline V gene lookup returns CDR1 SGHNT and CDR2 YYREEE (reference sequence). Unmatched junction bases numbered 4, after V lost 0 bases and J lost 0 bases. CDR3 length: 16 residues. DNA for the CDR3: TGTGCCAGCAGCTTGGCGGACAGGGCTCTGAACACTGAAGCTTTCTTT. Translating gives CASSLADRALNTEAFF.

V and J are TRBV6-5 and TRBJ1-3; D perhaps matches TRBD1 (6 bases). The germline V gene has CDR1 MNHEY and CDR2 SVGAGI. Trimming took off 6 bases at V and 0 bases at J, with 12 bases between the two ends. The CDR3 sequence is 15 residues long. CDR3 amino acids: CASRSQGSSGNTIYF. The CDR3 DNA is TGTGCCAGCAGGTCCCAGGGGAGCTCTGGAAACACCATATATTTT.

This chain links TRBV9 with TRBJ2-5; weak D call: TRBD2 (6 bases). The CDR3 totals 15 residues. The V and J ends lost 4 bases and 0 bases respectively, with 13 bases between them. Germline V lookup: CDR1 SGDLS, CDR2 YYNGEE. The CDR3 coding sequence is TGTGCCAGCAGCCCCCGCGGGGCATACCAAGAGACCCAGTACTTC. Translating it yields CASSPRGAYQETQYF.

The chain uses TRBV5-4 and TRBJ2-7, with D possibly TRBD1 on 6 matching bases. The length of the CDR3 is 12 residues. V was cut by 5 bases and J by 7 bases, with 13 bases left in between. CDR1 is SGHNT and CDR2 is YYREEE in the germline V gene (reference sequence). CDR3 sequence reads: CASSPTGYEQYF. In DNA, the CDR3 is TGTGCCAGCAGTCCCACAGGGTATGAGCAGTACTTC.

J is TRBJ2-7 and V is TRBV14; D perhaps matches TRBD1 (5 bases). Trimming cost V 0 bases and J 5 bases, with 14 bases left between them. Germline lookup yields CDR1 SGHDN and CDR2 FVKESK. The CDR3 consists of 15 residues. DNA of the CDR3: TGTGCCAGCAGCCAAGATAGTGGCAGGGCACACGAGCAGTACTTC. It yields the protein CASSQDSGRAHEQYF.

The gene calls are TRBV19 and TRBJ1-1, with 9 bases that match TRBD1. Looked up from germline, CDR1 is LNHDA and CDR2 is SQIVND (reference sequence). This CDR3 contains 16 residues. With V trimmed by 6 bases and J by 4 bases, 12 bases remained unmatched. The CDR3 loop reads CASRARWTGVGTEAFF. CDR3 sequence (DNA): TGTGCCAGTAGAGCCCGATGGACAGGGGTGGGCACTGAAGCTTTCTTT.

V usage is TRBV4-1 and J usage is TRBJ1-4, with D perhaps TRBD1 (6 bases). Looked up from germline, CDR1 is MGHRA and CDR2 is YSYEKL. Trimming removed 4 bases at V and 4 bases at J, with 16 bases between. CDR3 length: 16 residues. The CDR3 is CASSPRVGRGNEKLFF. The CDR3 bases are TGCGCCAGCAGCCCCAGGGTGGGCAGGGGTAATGAAAAACTGTTTTTT.